The 5 T cell receptor beta chains given below trace back to one sample, sequenced in a study of T cell changes during pregnancy in multiple sclerosis. Only in-frame clones appear in the TCRdb table, and some are missing; sequencing was by immunoSEQ multiplex PCR. The data contain 55,000 to 80,000 clones, roughly 92% of them singletons. The sample here was CD8+ T cells from peripheral blood mononuclear cells, taken in the second trimester of pregnancy. These receptors were taken from a female donor with multiple sclerosis, enrolled in a pregnancy study.

The chain links TRBV6-4 to TRBJ2-1; a possible D gene is TRBD2 (6 bases). The V gene lost 2 bases and the J gene lost 7 bases, with 12 bases spanning the gap. The length of the CDR3 is 14 residues. In germline, CDR1 is MRHNA, CDR2 SNTAGT. This CDR3 is CASSDLGLGNEQFF. DNA of the CDR3: TGTGCCAGCAGTGACCTGGGACTGGGTAATGAGCAGTTCTTC.

V is TRBV7-8 and J is TRBJ2-5; 9 positions match TRBD2. Trimming at V came to 2 bases and at J to 4 bases, leaving 14 bases not matched to a gene. Germline CDR1 reads SGHVS; CDR2 reads FQNEAQ. The CDR3 totals 18 residues. The CDR3 nucleotides are TGTGCCAGCAGCTTATCCCCGACTAGCGGCCTTTTAATAGAGACCCAGTACTTC. The encoded protein is CASSLSPTSGLLIETQYF.

Note on this clone: One end of the junction is discordant with germline, which a read error may explain. The chain links TRBV19 to TRBJ1-5; TRBD1 might be the D (5 bases). CDR3 length equals 12 residues. Germline V CDR1 and CDR2: LNHDA, SQIVND (reference sequence). Here the CDR3 DNA reads TGTGCCAGTAGTATCGGTGGGGGGGACTCGAATTTT. Protein sequence: CASSIGGGDSNF. Together with reference TRBV19 and TRBJ1-5, the CDR3 gives the full variable domain: DGGITQSPKYLFRKEGQNVTLSCEQNLNHDAMYWYRQDPGQGLRLIYYSQIVNDFQKGDIAEGYSVSREKKESFPLTVTSAQKNPTAFYLCASSIGGGDSNFGDGTRLSIL.

This chain connects TRBV10-1 to TRBJ2-5, with 12 bases lining up with TRBD2. Germline loops: CDR1 WNHNN, CDR2 SYGVQD (reference sequence). V gave up 7 bases and J gave up 11 bases; unmatched junction bases: 20. This CDR3 is 17 amino acids long. CDR3 protein: CASTQNKETSGSKRQYF. CDR3 nucleotide sequence: TGCGCCAGCACGCAGAACAAAGAGACTAGCGGGAGTAAGAGACAGTACTTC.

This clone showed up just a few times. The CDR3 loop reads CASSLDSYNEQFF. The CDR3 DNA follows: TGTGCCAGCAGCTTAGACAGCTACAATGAGCAGTTCTTC. The chain is built from TRBV7-9 and TRBJ2-1; D not resolved. The CDR3 covers 13 residues. The V end was cut by 1 base, the J end by 3 bases, with 4 bases between. The germline V gene has CDR1 SEHNR and CDR2 FQNEAQ (reference sequence).